This paragraph covers one T cell receptor (beta chain) sequence. The multiple sclerosis controls were treatment-naive patients with relapsing-remitting disease that was stable or active. It was with random hexamers that roughly 0.5 to 1 ug RNA was reverse transcribed. TCRdb re-derived calls from the immunoSEQ multiplex PCR reads in MiXCR, one entry per CDR3 protein. The sample includes roughly 140,000 distinct CDR3 sequences, about 95% of them seen just once. This sample was taken from a study of CD8 T cells in Susac syndrome. This CDR3 is 14 amino acids long. Germline V CDR1 and CDR2: SEHNR, FQNEAQ (reference sequence). The ends were cut back, 5 bases at V and 3 bases at J, with 14 bases in the middle.

The TCR sequence derives from a human donor with multiple sclerosis. Sequencing input: CD8+ T cells from PBMCs. V is TRBV7-9 and J is TRBJ2-7, with D perhaps given as TRBD1 or TRBD2 (5 bases each). The chain's CDR3 is CASSPGVRGYEQYF. For the CDR3, the DNA is TGTGCCAGCAGCCCCGGCGTGAGGGGCTACGAGCAGTACTTC.